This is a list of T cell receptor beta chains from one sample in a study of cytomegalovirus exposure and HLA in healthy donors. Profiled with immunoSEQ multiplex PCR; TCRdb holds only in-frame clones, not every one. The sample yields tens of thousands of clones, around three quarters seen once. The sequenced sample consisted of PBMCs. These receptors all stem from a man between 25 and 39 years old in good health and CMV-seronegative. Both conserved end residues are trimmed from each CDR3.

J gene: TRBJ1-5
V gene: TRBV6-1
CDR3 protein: ASARQYQPQH

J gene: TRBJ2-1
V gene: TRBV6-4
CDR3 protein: ASSDSRGGNEQF

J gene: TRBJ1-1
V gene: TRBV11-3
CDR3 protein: ASSYGTVNTEAF

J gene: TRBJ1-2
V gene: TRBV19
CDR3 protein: ASSRGTRNFGGYT

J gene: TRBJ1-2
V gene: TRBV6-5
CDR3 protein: ASGNRDQFNYGYT

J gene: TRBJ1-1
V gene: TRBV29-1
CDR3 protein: SADGTGWTEAF

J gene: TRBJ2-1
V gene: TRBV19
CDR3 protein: ASSRQLAGVGLGNEQF

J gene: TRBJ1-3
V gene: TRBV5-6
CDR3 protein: ASSLGDSRNTIY

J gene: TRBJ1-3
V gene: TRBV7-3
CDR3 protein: ASSLNGPGAGNTIY

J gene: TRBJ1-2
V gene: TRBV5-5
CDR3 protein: ASSLDPGQGTYGYT

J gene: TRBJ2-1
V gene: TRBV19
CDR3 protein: ASRVPGGVNEQF

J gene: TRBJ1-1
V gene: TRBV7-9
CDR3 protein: ASSLVGVHLPGLGTEAF

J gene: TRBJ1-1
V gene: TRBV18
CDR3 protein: ASSPWDNNMNTEAF

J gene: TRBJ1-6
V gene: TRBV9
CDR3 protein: ASSPLGTANSPLH

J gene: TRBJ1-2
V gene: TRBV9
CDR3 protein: ASSVETGLSDGYT

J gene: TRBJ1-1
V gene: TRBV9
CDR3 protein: ASSVDGREVPEAF

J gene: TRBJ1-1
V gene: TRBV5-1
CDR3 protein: ASSLQGSGFNTEAF

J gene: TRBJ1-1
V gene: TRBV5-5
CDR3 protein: ASSLRQGAPSTEAF

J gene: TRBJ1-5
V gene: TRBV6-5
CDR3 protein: ASSPTGPNQPQH

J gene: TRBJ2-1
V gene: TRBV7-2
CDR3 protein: ASSLDSTSGFYNEQF

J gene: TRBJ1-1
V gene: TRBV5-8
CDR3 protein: ASSLVFGQGVLGLGTEAF

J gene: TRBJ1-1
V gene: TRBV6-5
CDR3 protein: ASSYDQGSEAF

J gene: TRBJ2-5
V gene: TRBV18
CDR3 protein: ASSSGEQETQY

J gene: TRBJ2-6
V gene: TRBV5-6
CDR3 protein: ASSSVGANVLT

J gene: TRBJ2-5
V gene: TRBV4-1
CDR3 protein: ASSLRPGETQY

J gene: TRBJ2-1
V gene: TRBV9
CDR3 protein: ASSPKPPSGGTSSTNEQF

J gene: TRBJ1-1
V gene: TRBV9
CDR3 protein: ASNGGTGGFTEAF

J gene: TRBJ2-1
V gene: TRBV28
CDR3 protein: ASSSGLADNSYNEQF

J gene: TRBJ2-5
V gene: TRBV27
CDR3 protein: ASSLWGRETQY

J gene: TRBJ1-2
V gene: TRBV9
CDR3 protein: ASSVFQGRGYT

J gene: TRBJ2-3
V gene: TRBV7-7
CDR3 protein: ASSLGLGGTDTQY

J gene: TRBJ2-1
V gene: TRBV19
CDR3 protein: ASKATRGTYNEQF

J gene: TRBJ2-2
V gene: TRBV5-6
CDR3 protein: ASSLELQTTGELF

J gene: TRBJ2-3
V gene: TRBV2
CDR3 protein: ASRRPIGASGGYTDTQY

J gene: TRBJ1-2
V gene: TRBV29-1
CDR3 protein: SVTDRKYGYT

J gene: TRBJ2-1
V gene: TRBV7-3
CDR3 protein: ASSLRGQANAPGEQF

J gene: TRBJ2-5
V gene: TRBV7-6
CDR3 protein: ASSLALTGNQETQY

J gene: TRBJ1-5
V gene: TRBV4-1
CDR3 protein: ASSPGRDRGIVGNQPQH

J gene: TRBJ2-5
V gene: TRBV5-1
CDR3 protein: ASSFSGGQGVQTQY

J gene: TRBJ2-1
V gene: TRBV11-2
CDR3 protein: ASSLALAGGLNEQF

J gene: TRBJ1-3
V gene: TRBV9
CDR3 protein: ASSVAGDRIGNTIY

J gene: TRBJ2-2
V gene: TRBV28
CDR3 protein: ASLASANTGELF

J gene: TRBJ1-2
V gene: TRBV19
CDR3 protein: ASKTRSYT

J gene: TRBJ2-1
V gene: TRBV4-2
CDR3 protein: ASSRDRRNNEQF

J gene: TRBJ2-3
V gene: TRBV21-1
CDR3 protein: ASSKTGGTSGGAFTDTQY

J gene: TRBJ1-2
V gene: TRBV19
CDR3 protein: ASSIDLRGGIYGYT

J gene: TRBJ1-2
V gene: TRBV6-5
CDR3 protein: ASRRTGGEFGYT

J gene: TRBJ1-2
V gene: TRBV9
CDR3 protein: ASSVGVGGYNYGYT

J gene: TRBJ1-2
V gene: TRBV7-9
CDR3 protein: SSSSFPRTGDYGYT

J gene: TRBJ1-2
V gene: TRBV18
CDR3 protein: ASSPNTGNYGYT